Below are 30 T cell receptor beta chains sequenced from a single sample in a study of T cell responses to AZD1222 COVID-19 vaccine. Assay: immunoSEQ multiplex PCR; the TCRdb copy retains only in-frame clones and omits some. The data contain tens of thousands of clones, just over 90% of them singletons. Specimen: peripheral blood, collected on day 0 of MenACWY control vaccination. The receptors originated from an adult in good health.

The chain employs TRBV6-1 and TRBJ2-5; tentatively, D is TRBD2 (6 bases). CDR1 is MNHNS, CDR2 SASEGT, per germline. The CDR3 has 14 residues. V gave up 1 base and J gave up 5 bases, with 11 bases separating them. The CDR3 DNA follows: TGTGCCAGCAGTGAAGGGAGGGCACCCGAGACCCAGTACTTC. Protein product: CASSEGRAPETQYF.

The CDR3 DNA follows: TGTGCCAGCAGCCAACAGGGCCGGATAGACACCATATATTTT. It codes for CASSQQGRIDTIYF. The chain carries TRBV11-2 and TRBJ1-3; D is possibly TRBD1 (6 bases). This CDR3 comprises 14 residues. The V gene's germline CDR1 is SGHAT and CDR2 FQNNGV. V shed 5 bases and J shed 8 bases, with 16 bases lying between them.

The chain links TRBV4-3 to TRBJ1-2; D is uncertain. The CDR3 spans 16 residues. V gave up 0 bases and J gave up 5 bases, with 16 bases separating them. The germline V gene has CDR1 LGHNA and CDR2 YSLEER. CDR3: CASSQDRSGPYYGYTF. For the CDR3, the DNA is TGCGCCAGCAGCCAAGATCGGTCCGGACCATATTATGGCTACACCTTC.

This sequence joins TRBV5-1 and TRBJ1-4; unclear D gene. Germline assignment: CDR1 SGHRS and CDR2 YFSETQ. This CDR3 region has 16 residues. Trimming left V 4 bases short and J 4 bases short, with 17 bases between. The CDR3 bases are TGCGCCAGCAGCCCGGATCCCGCGAGGATTAATGAAAAACTGTTTTTT. This gives the protein CASSPDPARINEKLFF.

J is TRBJ2-1 and V is TRBV6-1; 8 positions agree with TRBD2. With V trimmed by 2 bases and J by 8 bases, 2 bases remained unmatched. The CDR3 extends over 13 amino acids. Germline assignment: CDR1 MNHNS and CDR2 SASEGT. CDR3 protein: CASSESGSDEQFF. In nucleotides, the CDR3 is TGTGCCAGCAGTGAAAGCGGGAGCGATGAGCAGTTCTTC.

This rearrangement joins TRBV6-5 to TRBJ1-5; perhaps TRBD1 as D (6 bases). This CDR3 is built from 14 residues. V was clipped by 4 bases and J by 3 bases, with 10 bases between them. Germline CDR1 MNHEY, CDR2 SVGAGI. As DNA, the CDR3 is TGTGCCAGCAGTTCCGACAGGAACAATCAGCCCCAGCATTTT. It is translated as CASSSDRNNQPQHF.

V and J are TRBV9 and TRBJ2-1, with D maybe TRBD2 (5 bases). This CDR3 spans 16 amino acids. Per germline, CDR1 SGDLS and CDR2 YYNGEE. The V end was cut by 0 bases, the J end by 0 bases, with 10 bases between. The CDR3 nucleotides read TGTGCCAGCAGCGTAGCCCCGGGGAGCTCCTACAATGAGCAGTTCTTC. It yields the protein CASSVAPGSSYNEQFF.

This clone was observed once. The genes are TRBV27 and TRBJ2-1; 9 positions match TRBD2. CDR3 length: 15 residues. Germline loops: CDR1 MNHEY, CDR2 SMNVEV (reference sequence). V lost 6 bases, J lost 8 bases, and 11 bases stayed unmatched. The CDR3 spells CASRSLAGWIHEQFF. CDR3 bases: TGTGCCAGCAGGTCACTAGCGGGCTGGATCCATGAGCAGTTCTTC.

The chain carries TRBV28 and TRBJ2-7, with a weak D call TRBD1 (6 bases). The length of the CDR3 is 12 residues. Germline V gene data show CDR1 as MDHEN and CDR2 as SYDVKM. Trimming took 6 bases from V and 5 from J, leaving 11 bases between them. The CDR3 protein is CASRQGTNEQYF. DNA for the CDR3: TGTGCCAGCAGACAGGGAACAAACGAGCAGTACTTC.

This chain uses TRBV18 with TRBJ1-3, with D unclear. The CDR3 spans 15 residues. The germline V gene encodes CDR1 KGHSH and CDR2 LQKENI. Trimming removed 3 bases at V and 2 bases at J, with 11 bases between. The CDR3 DNA is TGTGCCAGCTCACCCGAAAGTGCGCCTGGAAACACCATATATTTT. Encoded protein: CASSPESAPGNTIYF.

The CDR3 DNA is TGTGCCATCAGTGACTCGACAGTCTCTGGAAACACCATATATTTT. Protein sequence: CAISDSTVSGNTIYF. The chain joins TRBV10-3 to TRBJ1-3; a possible D gene is TRBD1 (5 bases). Germline V gives CDR1 ENHRY, CDR2 SYGVKD. CDR3 length equals 15 residues. V gave up 3 bases and J gave up 0 bases, with 9 bases separating them.

This clone was counted once. The V call is TRBV28, the J call TRBJ1-2; D gene unclear. V was trimmed by 6 bases and J by 8 bases, leaving 19 bases between them. In germline, CDR1 is MDHEN, CDR2 SYDVKM. The CDR3 has 14 residues. In nucleotides, the CDR3 is TGTGCCAGCAGGCACCTGGACTGGGGAAAAGGCTACACCTTC. Translated: CASRHLDWGKGYTF.

V and J are TRBV11-2 and TRBJ2-7; 13 bases are shared with TRBD2. The CDR3 has 16 amino acids. J gave up 1 base and V 6 bases, and 6 bases lay outside the gene matches. CDR1 SGHAT and CDR2 FQNNGV come from the germline V gene. Here the CDR3 DNA reads TGTGCCAGCAGGGAACCGGGACTAGCGGGGTCCTACGAGCAGTACTTC. Translated, it gives CASREPGLAGSYEQYF. The full variable domain, its missing parts supplied by reference TRBV11-2 and TRBJ2-7, is EAGVAQSPRYKIIEKRQSVAFWCNPISGHATLYWYQQILGQGPKLLIQFQNNGVVDDSQLPKDRFSAERLKGVDSTLKIQPAKLEDSAVYLCASREPGLAGSYEQYFGPGTRLTVT.

This clone was detected once. This rearrangement joins TRBV7-8 to TRBJ1-2, with D maybe TRBD1 (5 bases). The CDR3 sequence is 13 residues long. V gave up 5 bases and J gave up 4 bases, with 11 bases separating them. CDR1 is SGHVS, CDR2 FQNEAQ, per germline. DNA for the CDR3: TGTGCCAGCAGCCTCAGGGACTTCTATGGCTACACCTTC. Protein: CASSLRDFYGYTF.

This chain connects TRBV25-1 to TRBJ2-7; maybe TRBD1 (6 bases). The V gene lost 4 bases and the J gene lost 6 bases, with 13 bases spanning the gap. Germline assignment: CDR1 MGHDK and CDR2 SYGVNS. The CDR3 has 13 residues. CDR3 sequence: CASSGKTGTEQYF. The CDR3 DNA sequence: TGTGCCAGCAGTGGAAAAACAGGGACCGAGCAGTACTTC.

This chain links TRBV7-2 with TRBJ2-3, with D perhaps TRBD1 or TRBD2 (6 bases each). The germline V gene encodes CDR1 SGHTA and CDR2 FQGNSA. Trimming shortened V by 5 bases and J by 5 bases, and 20 bases separated the two germline ends. This CDR3 has 16 residues. CDR3 in DNA: TGTGCCAGCAGCCTTGGAGGGGGAGCTGGGGGAGATACGCAGTATTTT. As protein: CASSLGGGAGGDTQYF.

V usage is TRBV24-1 and J usage is TRBJ1-5, with a weak D call TRBD1 (5 bases). Germline V gene sequence: CDR1 KGHDR, CDR2 SFDVKD. This CDR3 contains 14 residues. V gave up 6 bases and J gave up 1 base, with 9 bases separating them. Written as DNA, the CDR3 is TGTGCCACCAGTAGCCGGGACAGCAATCAGCCCCAGCATTTT. Amino acid sequence: CATSSRDSNQPQHF.

The chain is built from TRBV5-1 and TRBJ2-1; D might be TRBD1 or TRBD2, each matching 6 bases. CDR3 length equals 16 residues. Per the germline V gene, CDR1 is SGHRS and CDR2 is YFSETQ. Trimming stripped 3 bases from V and 2 bases from J, with 15 bases between. The CDR3 sequence is CASSWGLARTYNEQFF. The CDR3 coding sequence is TGCGCCAGCAGCTGGGGGCTAGCGCGGACCTACAATGAGCAGTTCTTC.

The rearrangement uses TRBV7-8 and TRBJ2-3, with 9 bases identical to TRBD1. The CDR3 contains 17 residues. Unmatched junction bases numbered 9, after V lost 3 bases and J lost 2 bases. Per the germline V gene, CDR1 is SGHVS and CDR2 is FQNEAQ. DNA for the CDR3: TGTGCCAGCAGCTTGTCCCAACAGGGGGCAATCACAGATACGCAGTATTTT. As protein: CASSLSQQGAITDTQYF.

The V gene is TRBV6-5, the J gene TRBJ1-2; no clear D. This CDR3 is 13 amino acids long. V was cut by 6 bases and J by 8 bases, with 16 bases left in between. Per germline, CDR1 MNHEY and CDR2 SVGAGI. In DNA, the CDR3 is TGTGCCAGCAGCTCAGCGCCTCTGTCGGGCTACACCTTC. Its translation: CASSSAPLSGYTF.

This chain joins TRBV6-4 and TRBJ2-1; 7 nucleotides match TRBD2. J lost 3 bases, V lost 3 bases, and 8 bases had no gene match. This CDR3 spans 16 amino acids. Per the germline V gene, CDR1 is MRHNA and CDR2 is SNTAGT. CDR3 DNA: TGTGCCAGCAGTGAGGGGGGGAGCGGGAACTACAATGAGCAGTTCTTC. Translating gives CASSEGGSGNYNEQFF.

The chain links TRBV5-6 to TRBJ1-3, with D hard to call. Germline values: CDR1 SGHDT, CDR2 YYEEEE. The CDR3 totals 17 residues. V was pared by 4 bases and J by 4 bases, with 21 bases between. The CDR3 DNA follows: TGTGCCAGCAGCCCATCCCTGGGGTTCGAATACGGAAACACCATATATTTT. Protein product: CASSPSLGFEYGNTIYF.

The gene calls are TRBV7-8 and TRBJ2-6; D remains ambiguous. CDR3 length: 14 residues. Per the germline V gene, CDR1 is SGHVS and CDR2 is FQNEAQ. The V gene lost 4 bases and the J gene lost 2 bases, with 6 bases spanning the gap. This CDR3 reads CASSSATGANVLTF. CDR3 nucleotides: TGTGCCAGCAGCTCTGCCACTGGGGCCAACGTCCTGACTTTC.

The chain has TRBV24-1 and TRBJ2-5; no clear D gene. This CDR3 is 15 amino acids long. The V and J ends lost 4 bases and 5 bases respectively, with 16 bases between them. From germline, CDR1 is KGHDR and CDR2 SFDVKD. CDR3 DNA: TGTGCCACCAGTGAATCCGGACCGTCTTGGGAGACCCAGTACTTC. Residues: CATSESGPSWETQYF.

V usage is TRBV11-2 and J usage is TRBJ2-3; a weak D match, TRBD1 (5 bases). Trimming removed 5 bases at V and 8 bases at J, with 17 bases between. CDR1 is SGHAT and CDR2 is FQNNGV in the germline V gene. CDR3 length equals 14 residues. Here the CDR3 DNA reads TGTGCCAGCAGCCCAAGTCAGGGTCCCCTTACGCAGTATTTT. Its translation is CASSPSQGPLTQYF. Full variable domain (remainder filled in from reference TRBV11-2 and TRBJ2-3): EAGVAQSPRYKIIEKRQSVAFWCNPISGHATLYWYQQILGQGPKLLIQFQNNGVVDDSQLPKDRFSAERLKGVDSTLKIQPAKLEDSAVYLCASSPSQGPLTQYFGPGTRLTVL.

The chain employs TRBV2 and TRBJ2-3, with 10 positions matching TRBD1. V lost 7 bases to trimming and J lost 6 bases; unmatched junction nucleotides: 13. Germline assignment: CDR1 SNHLY and CDR2 FYNNEI. The CDR3 runs 16 residues. The CDR3 loop is CASNLLRDRGVDTQYF. As DNA, the CDR3 is TGTGCCAGCAACCTACTCCGGGACAGGGGTGTCGATACGCAGTATTTT.

The chain joins TRBV12-3 or TRBV12-4 to TRBJ1-2; no reliable D call. The CDR3 runs 12 residues. With 7 bases removed from V and 5 bases from J, the gap between germline ends came to 11 bases. CDR3 amino acids: CASTPRDYGYTF. CDR3 sequence (DNA): TGTGCCAGCACTCCACGGGATTATGGCTACACCTTC.

The rearrangement links TRBV7-9 to TRBJ2-1; possibly TRBD1 or TRBD2 for D (5 bases each). This CDR3 is built from 17 residues. Germline values: CDR1 SEHNR, CDR2 FQNEAQ (reference sequence). V was trimmed by 4 bases and J by 5 bases, leaving 21 bases between them. The CDR3 loop is CASSWGTARREDNEQFF. In nucleotides, the CDR3 is TGTGCCAGCAGCTGGGGGACGGCTCGGCGAGAGGACAATGAGCAGTTCTTC.

The CDR3 loop reads CASARRVRETQYF. CDR3 bases: TGTGCCTCGGCTCGTCGGGTACGAGAGACCCAGTACTTC. The chain employs TRBV30 and TRBJ2-5; the D is unclear. CDR1 GTSNPN and CDR2 SVGIG come from the germline V gene (reference sequence). The germline V and J ends were trimmed by 7 bases and 4 bases, with 16 bases remaining between them. This CDR3 has 13 residues.

This sequence joins TRBV21-1 and TRBJ2-3; the table names TRBD1, a call not compared with the DNA. TRBV21-1 is a known pseudogene. The CDR3 contains 15 residues. In nucleotides, the CDR3 is TGTGCCAGCAGCAAGGGGACAGGAGTCACAGATACGCAGTATTTT. Its protein is CASSKGTGVTDTQYF.